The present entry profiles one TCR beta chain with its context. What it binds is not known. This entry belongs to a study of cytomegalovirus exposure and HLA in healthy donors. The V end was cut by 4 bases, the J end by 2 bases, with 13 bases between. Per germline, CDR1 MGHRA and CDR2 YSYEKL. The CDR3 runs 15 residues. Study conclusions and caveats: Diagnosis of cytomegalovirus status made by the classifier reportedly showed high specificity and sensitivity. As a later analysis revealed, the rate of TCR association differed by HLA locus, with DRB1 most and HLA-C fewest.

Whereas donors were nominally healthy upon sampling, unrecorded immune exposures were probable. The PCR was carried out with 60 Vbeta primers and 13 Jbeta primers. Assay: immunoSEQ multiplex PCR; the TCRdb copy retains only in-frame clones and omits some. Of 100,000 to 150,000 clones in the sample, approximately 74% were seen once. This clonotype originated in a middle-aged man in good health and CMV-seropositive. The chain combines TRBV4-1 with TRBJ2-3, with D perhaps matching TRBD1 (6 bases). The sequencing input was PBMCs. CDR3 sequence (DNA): TGCGCCAGCAGCCGGCAGGGGACGAACACAGATACGCAGTATTTT. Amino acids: CASSRQGTNTDTQYF.